This TCR beta chain was documented in a study of PD-1 blockade in classical Hodgkin lymphoma. Relapse was seen in all patients after autologous stem cell transplantation, and brentuximab vedotin exposure was variable. Libraries were prepared by immunoSEQ multiplex PCR; TCRdb keeps only in-frame clonotypes and omits some of them. Here the sample spans under 70,000 clones, around 89% being singletons. This clone appeared once. The CDR3 has 13 amino acids. Germline values: CDR1 MNHEY, CDR2 SVGAGI. The ends were cut back, 4 bases at V and 5 bases at J, with 9 bases in the middle. The source material was peripheral blood mononuclear cells (PBMCs), sampled at baseline. The chain uses TRBV6-5 and TRBJ2-1; TRBD2 might be the D (5 bases). The TCR originated in a human donor with classical Hodgkin lymphoma. The CDR3 coding sequence is TGTGCCAGCAGTTCGGACTGGAACAATGAGCAGTTCTTC. Its translation: CASSSDWNNEQFF.